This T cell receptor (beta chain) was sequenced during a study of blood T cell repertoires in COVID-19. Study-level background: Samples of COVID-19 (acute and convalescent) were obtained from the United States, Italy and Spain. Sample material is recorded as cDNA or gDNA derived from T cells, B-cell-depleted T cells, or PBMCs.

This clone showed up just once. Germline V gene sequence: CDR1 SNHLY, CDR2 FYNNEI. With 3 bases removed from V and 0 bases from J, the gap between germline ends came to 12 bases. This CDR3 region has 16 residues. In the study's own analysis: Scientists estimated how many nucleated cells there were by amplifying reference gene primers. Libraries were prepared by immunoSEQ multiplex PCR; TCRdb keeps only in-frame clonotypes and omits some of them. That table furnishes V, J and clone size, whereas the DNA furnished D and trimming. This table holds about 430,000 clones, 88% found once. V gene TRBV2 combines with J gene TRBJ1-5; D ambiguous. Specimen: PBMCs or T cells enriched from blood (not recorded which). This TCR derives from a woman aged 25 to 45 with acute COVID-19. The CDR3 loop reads CASSEATGYSNQPQHF. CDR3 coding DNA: TGTGCCAGCAGTGAGGCCACGGGTTATAGCAATCAGCCCCAGCATTTT.